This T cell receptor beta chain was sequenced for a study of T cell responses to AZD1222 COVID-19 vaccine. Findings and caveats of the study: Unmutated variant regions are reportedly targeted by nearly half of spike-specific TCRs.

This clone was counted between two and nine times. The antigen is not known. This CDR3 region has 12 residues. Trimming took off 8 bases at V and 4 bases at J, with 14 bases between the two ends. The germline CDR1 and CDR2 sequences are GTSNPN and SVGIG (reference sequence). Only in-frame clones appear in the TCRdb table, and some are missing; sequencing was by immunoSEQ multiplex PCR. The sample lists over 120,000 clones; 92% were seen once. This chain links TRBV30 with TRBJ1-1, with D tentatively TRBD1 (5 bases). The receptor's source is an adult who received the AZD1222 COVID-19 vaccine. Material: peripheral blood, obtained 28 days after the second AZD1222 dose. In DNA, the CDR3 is TGTGCCCGTGACTCGAGGGGCACTGAAGCTTTCTTT. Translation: CARDSRGTEAFF. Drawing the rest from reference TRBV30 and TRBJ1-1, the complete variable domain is SQTIHQWPATLVQPVGSPLSLECTVEGTSNPNLYWYRQAAGRGLQLLFYSVGIGQISSEVPQNLSASRPQDRQFILSSKKLLLSDSGFYLCARDSRGTEAFFGQGTRLTVV.